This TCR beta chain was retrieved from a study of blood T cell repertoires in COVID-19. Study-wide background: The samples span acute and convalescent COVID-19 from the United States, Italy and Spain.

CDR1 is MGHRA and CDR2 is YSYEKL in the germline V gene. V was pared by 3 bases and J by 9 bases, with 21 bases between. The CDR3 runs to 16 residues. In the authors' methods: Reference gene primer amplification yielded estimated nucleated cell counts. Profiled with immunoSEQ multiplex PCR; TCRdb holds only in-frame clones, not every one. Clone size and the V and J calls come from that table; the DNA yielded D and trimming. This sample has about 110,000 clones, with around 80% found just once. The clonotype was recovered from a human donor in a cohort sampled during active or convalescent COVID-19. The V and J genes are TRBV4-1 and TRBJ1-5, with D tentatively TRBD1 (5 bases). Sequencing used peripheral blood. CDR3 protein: CASSQPVGLVQGPQHF. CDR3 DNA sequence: TGCGCCAGCAGCCAGCCCGTAGGGTTGGTCCAGGGGCCCCAGCATTTT.